These T cell receptor beta chains were read from a single sample in a study of shared clonotypes between healthy human individuals. TCRdb's table, derived via immunoSEQ multiplex PCR, lists solely in-frame clones and lacks some. Of fewer than 2.5 million clones listed, 80% to 95% are singletons. The sequenced sample was naive CD4+ T cells from PBMCs. These receptors were collected from a man aged 18-30 years in good health. Some clones in this sample may be carry-over from other donors' samples. Both conserved end residues are part of each CDR3. A D gene is named only where the DNA matches it firmly. Clone size is given for some rows only: seen once, a few or many times, or a class if the clone is expanded.

clone_size	d_call	v_call	j_call	cdr3_nt	cdr3_aa
once	.	TRBV5-1	TRBJ1-4	TGCGCCAGCAGCATTACCGGGGGTGCTGAAAAACTGTTTTTT	CASSITGGAEKLFF
.	.	TRBV5-5	TRBJ2-7	TGTGCCAGCAGCTTGGGTACCTACGAGCAGTACTTC	CASSLGTYEQYF
.	.	TRBV5-4	TRBJ2-2	TGTGCCAGCAGGCGATTGGGACCTGAGACCGGGGAGCTGTTTTTT	CASRRLGPETGELFF
.	.	TRBV18	TRBJ2-2	TGTGCCAGCTCACCACTAGCGGTCGCGAACACCGGGGAGCTGTTTTTT	CASSPLAVANTGELFF
.	.	TRBV7-2	TRBJ2-3	TGTGCCAGCAGCTTTGGGCCGGGACCTGATACGCAGTATTTT	CASSFGPGPDTQYF
.	.	TRBV5-6	TRBJ2-2	TGTGCCAGCAGTCCAATTATGATCGGGGAGCTGTTTTTT	CASSPIMIGELFF
.	.	TRBV5-1	TRBJ2-5	TGCGCCAGCAGCTTCCCCCTAGGCGGACAAGAGACCCAGTACTTC	CASSFPLGGQETQYF
.	.	TRBV9	TRBJ2-1	TGTGCCAGCAGCGTCCGCGGGCCCTACAATGAGCAGTTCTTC	CASSVRGPYNEQFF
once	TRBD2	TRBV11-2	TRBJ2-1	TGTGCCAGCAGCTTAGTCTCAGCGGGAGGTATGGGTGAGCAGTTCTTC	CASSLVSAGGMGEQFF
.	TRBD1	TRBV19	TRBJ1-5	TGTGCCAGTAGTGCGCGACAGGGCCGTCAGCCCCAGCATTTT	CASSARQGRQPQHF
.	.	TRBV6-6	TRBJ2-5	TGTGCCAGCAGTTACGGTGGGCAAGAGACCCAGTACTTC	CASSYGGQETQYF
.	TRBD1	TRBV30	TRBJ1-2	TGTGCCTGGAGTTTCGGAACAGGGGGGTTCTATGGCTACACCTTC	CAWSFGTGGFYGYTF
.	.	TRBV7-2	TRBJ1-1	TGTGCCAGCAGCTTATTTCCCAGGAACACTGAAGCTTTCTTT	CASSLFPRNTEAFF
.	.	TRBV6-4	TRBJ2-1	TGTGCCAGCAGTGACTCCCCGACGGACCTTTACAATGAGCAGTTCTTC	CASSDSPTDLYNEQFF
.	TRBD1	TRBV30	TRBJ2-3	TGTGCCTGGACCCTTGTCAACAGGGGGGCAGATACGCAGTATTTT	CAWTLVNRGADTQYF
.	.	TRBV19	TRBJ2-1	TGTGCCAGTAGTATAGAAAAAAGAGTTGAGCAGTTCTTC	CASSIEKRVEQFF
.	.	TRBV20-1	TRBJ2-5	TGCAGTGCTAGAGGCGAGACCCAGTACTTC	CSARGETQYF